A single sample is the source of the 6 T cell receptor beta chains below, sequenced in a study of cytomegalovirus exposure and HLA in healthy donors. PCR involved 60 Vbeta and 13 Jbeta primers. The data were produced by immunoSEQ multiplex PCR, yet TCRdb's version contains in-frame clones alone and is incomplete. The table includes around 170,000 clones, approximately 78% detected once. Sequenced sample: PBMCs. The receptors stem from a young woman in good health and CMV-seronegative.

This clone was counted a few times. The chain recombines TRBV10-2 with TRBJ2-7; D may be TRBD2 (6 bases). Germline loops: CDR1 WSHSY, CDR2 SAAADI. The CDR3 runs 16 residues. V was trimmed by 0 bases and J by 2 bases, leaving 14 bases between them. The DNA for the CDR3 is TGCGCCAGCAGTGAGTCGGTTGGGGACTTAGCCTACGAGCAGTACTTC. It encodes CASSESVGDLAYEQYF.

This chain uses TRBV5-6 with TRBJ2-7; D is ambiguous. The length of the CDR3 is 12 residues. Trimming took off 0 bases at V and 6 bases at J, with 7 bases between the two ends. Germline V gene sequence: CDR1 SGHDT, CDR2 YYEEEE. CDR3: CASSLGHGEQYF. In nucleotides, the CDR3 is TGTGCCAGCAGCTTGGGGCATGGCGAGCAGTACTTC. The full variable domain, in which reference TRBV5-6 and TRBJ2-7 provide the parts outside the CDR3, is DAGVTQSPTHLIKTRGQQVTLRCSPKSGHDTVSWYQQALGQGPQFIFQYYEEEERQRGNFPDRFSGHQFPNYSSELNVNALLLGDSALYLCASSLGHGEQYFGPGTRLTVT.

The genes are TRBV9 and TRBJ2-1, with TRBD2 identical over 8 bases. The junction had 5 bases not matched to a gene; V was cut back by 1 base and J by 8 bases. Germline loops: CDR1 SGDLS, CDR2 YYNGEE. This CDR3 is built from 14 residues. CDR3 in DNA: TGTGCCAGCAGCGTATCTAGCGGGCACCATGAGCAGTTCTTC. Amino acid sequence: CASSVSSGHHEQFF.

V usage is TRBV5-1 and J usage is TRBJ2-3; a weak D match, TRBD2 (6 bases). Germline V CDR1 and CDR2: SGHRS, YFSETQ. V was pared by 6 bases and J by 2 bases, with 13 bases between. The CDR3 runs 14 residues. CDR3 amino acids: CASTVGGITDTQYF. As DNA, the CDR3 is TGCGCCAGCACCGTGGGGGGAATCACAGATACGCAGTATTTT.

This chain connects TRBV7-9 to TRBJ1-1; a possible D gene is TRBD1 (6 bases). The CDR3 length is 15 residues. Deletions cut 8 bases from V and 4 bases from J, with 20 bases between. CDR1 is SEHNR and CDR2 is FQNEAQ in the germline V gene (reference sequence). The CDR3 DNA follows: TGTGCCAGCCCCTCGGGGAGGGGGGATGGCACTGAAGCTTTCTTT. This codes for CASPSGRGDGTEAFF.

V gene TRBV27 combines with J gene TRBJ2-7, with 9 bases identical to TRBD2. The V and J ends lost 8 bases and 4 bases, in that order; junction bases with no gene match: 6. This CDR3 spans 13 amino acids. Germline V lookup: CDR1 MNHEY, CDR2 SMNVEV (reference sequence). The CDR3 DNA reads TGTGCCAGCGGCAGCGGGGGGAATTACGAGCAGTACTTC. This translates into CASGSGGNYEQYF.